These T cell receptor beta chains were read from a single sample in a study of cytomegalovirus exposure and HLA in healthy donors. TCRdb's table, derived via immunoSEQ multiplex PCR, lists solely in-frame clones and lacks some. The sample lists about 220,000 clones; approximately 68% were seen once. The sequenced sample consisted of PBMCs. The receptors here all came from a woman in her twenties or thirties in good health and CMV-seronegative. CDR3s include the opening cysteine and the closing phenylalanine or tryptophan. D genes are given only for firm matches. Clone size appears in some rows only: once, few, many, or a class for an expanded clone.

v_call	j_call	clone_size	d_call	cdr3_aa	cdr3_nt
TRBV29-1	TRBJ1-1	.	TRBD1	CSVGDRGSTEAFF	TGCAGCGTCGGGGACAGGGGAAGCACTGAAGCTTTCTTT
TRBV7-9	TRBJ2-1	.	.	CASSAGLSYNEQFF	TGTGCCAGCAGTGCGGGTCTCTCCTACAATGAGCAGTTCTTC
TRBV7-9	TRBJ1-6	.	TRBD1	CASSQGRGDSPLHF	TGTGCCAGCAGCCAAGGCAGGGGGGATTCACCCCTCCACTTT
TRBV6-5	TRBJ2-7	.	.	CASKPAGRGEQYF	TGTGCCAGCAAGCCTGCGGGGAGAGGCGAGCAGTACTTC
TRBV18	TRBJ1-3	.	TRBD1	CASSPTRDRNAGNTIYF	TGTGCCAGCTCACCTACCCGGGACAGGAACGCTGGAAACACCATATATTTT
TRBV5-6	TRBJ1-5	few	.	CASSPSPGGTNQPQHF	TGTGCCAGCAGCCCCAGCCCCGGGGGGACGAACCAGCCCCAGCATTTT
TRBV19	TRBJ1-2	.	.	CASSWGPKYGYTF	TGTGCCAGTAGCTGGGGGCCGAAATATGGCTACACCTTC
TRBV2	TRBJ2-7	.	TRBD1	CASTLGQGSYEQYF	TGTGCCAGCACCCTAGGACAGGGCTCCTACGAGCAGTACTTC
TRBV9	TRBJ1-1	.	.	CASSEGLYYTEAFF	TGTGCCAGCAGCGAAGGACTATATTACACTGAAGCTTTCTTT
TRBV19	TRBJ2-1	.	TRBD2	CASSLGLADYNEQFF	TGTGCCAGTAGCCTGGGACTAGCGGATTACAATGAGCAGTTCTTC
TRBV11-2	TRBJ1-5	.	.	CASSLDRAGNQPQHF	TGTGCCAGCAGCTTAGACAGGGCCGGCAATCAGCCCCAGCATTTT
TRBV6-5	TRBJ2-7	.	.	CASSPQGAMGEQYF	TGTGCCAGCAGTCCCCAAGGGGCAATGGGCGAGCAGTACTTC
TRBV5-6	TRBJ1-4	few	TRBD1	CASSAWTGGKGEKLFF	TGTGCCAGCAGCGCGTGGACAGGGGGTAAAGGTGAAAAACTGTTTTTT
TRBV27	TRBJ1-2	.	.	CASSLGGRHRYGYTF	TGTGCCAGCAGTTTGGGGGGAAGACACCGCTATGGCTACACCTTC
TRBV30	TRBJ2-3	.	.	CAWSSDTRGTDTQYF	TGTGCCTGGAGCTCGGACACCCGTGGGACAGATACGCAGTATTTT
TRBV5-1	TRBJ2-7	.	TRBD2	CASSLVLAGDEQYF	TGCGCCAGCAGCTTGGTACTAGCGGGAGACGAGCAGTACTTC
TRBV30	TRBJ1-1	few	TRBD1	CAWVRRGMNTEAFF	TGTGCCTGGGTTCGCAGGGGGATGAACACTGAAGCTTTCTTT
TRBV7-9	TRBJ1-5	.	.	CASSSGQLNQPQHF	TGTGCCAGCAGCTCGGGACAACTCAATCAGCCCCAGCATTTT
TRBV7-9	TRBJ2-3	.	.	CASSLISSTDTQYF	TGTGCCAGCAGCTTAATATCTAGCACAGATACGCAGTATTTT
TRBV28	TRBJ1-1	.	.	CASTPPGGRLGRDTEAFF	TGTGCCAGCACCCCCCCTGGGGGGAGGTTAGGAAGGGACACTGAAGCTTTCTTT
TRBV6-5	TRBJ2-7	.	.	CASMESLRSYEQYF	TGTGCCAGCATGGAAAGCCTTCGGAGCTACGAGCAGTACTTC
TRBV19	TRBJ2-3	few	TRBD1	CASSTQGAGDTQYF	TGTGCCAGTAGTACTCAGGGGGCCGGAGATACGCAGTATTTT
TRBV15	TRBJ2-1	.	.	CATSRDRLDNEQFF	TGTGCCACCAGCAGAGATCGGTTGGACAATGAGCAGTTCTTC
TRBV2	TRBJ2-3	few	TRBD2	CASKGGLAADTQYF	TGTGCCAGCAAGGGGGGACTAGCTGCAGATACGCAGTATTTT
TRBV27	TRBJ1-4	.	TRBD1	CASSWDRQNEKLFF	TGTGCCAGCAGCTGGGACAGACAGAATGAAAAACTGTTTTTT
TRBV7-9	TRBJ2-5	.	.	CASSFRGAQETQYF	TGTGCCAGCAGCTTTCGGGGGGCACAAGAGACCCAGTACTTC
TRBV29-1	TRBJ2-5	.	.	CSALSGGETQYF	TGCAGCGCCCTTAGCGGAGGAGAGACCCAGTACTTC
TRBV11-2	TRBJ1-1	.	TRBD1	CASDKQGATFF	TGTGCCAGCGATAAACAGGGGGCAACTTTCTTT
TRBV4-1	TRBJ1-5	.	.	CASSPEDSLNQPQHF	TGCGCCAGCAGCCCAGAGGACAGCCTAAATCAGCCCCAGCATTTT
TRBV19	TRBJ1-6	.	.	CASREGTSLDSPLHF	TGTGCCAGTAGAGAAGGGACATCTCTCGATTCACCCCTCCACTTT
TRBV25-1	TRBJ1-2	.	TRBD1	CASSEHRGENYGYTF	TGTGCCAGCAGTGAGCACAGGGGAGAGAACTATGGCTACACCTTC
TRBV5-6	TRBJ1-6	.	.	CASSFLRQYSPLHF	TGTGCCAGCAGCTTCCTCCGACAGTATTCACCCCTCCACTTT
TRBV2	TRBJ1-3	.	.	CASSYTDSGNTIYF	TGTGCCAGCAGCTATACAGACTCTGGAAACACCATATATTTT
TRBV5-5	TRBJ2-5	.	TRBD1	CARPPGQKYQETQYF	TGTGCCAGACCGCCGGGACAGAAGTACCAAGAGACCCAGTACTTC
TRBV5-8	TRBJ2-7	.	TRBD1	CASSLWTGQYEQYF	TGTGCCAGCAGCTTATGGACAGGGCAATACGAGCAGTACTTC
TRBV27	TRBJ1-3	.	.	CASSLSEAGNTIYF	TGTGCCAGCAGTTTATCGGAGGCTGGAAACACCATATATTTT
TRBV5-5	TRBJ2-2	.	TRBD2	CASSLGLAGNTGELFF	TGTGCCAGCAGCTTGGGACTAGCGGGGAACACCGGGGAGCTGTTTTTT
TRBV7-9	TRBJ2-1	.	TRBD2	CASSVGTSGGAGYNEQFF	TGTGCCAGCAGCGTCGGGACTAGCGGGGGGGCGGGCTACAATGAGCAGTTCTTC
TRBV6-1	TRBJ1-3	.	TRBD1	CASSAGTGASSGNTIYF	TGTGCCAGCAGTGCAGGGACAGGGGCTAGCTCTGGAAACACCATATATTTT
TRBV6-6	TRBJ2-2	.	TRBD1	CASSDGGQGASGELFF	TGTGCCAGCAGCGACGGGGGACAGGGGGCTTCCGGGGAGCTGTTTTTT
TRBV6-4	TRBJ2-7	.	.	CASSVSRPREQYF	TGTGCCAGCAGTGTCTCTCGCCCGAGGGAGCAGTACTTC
TRBV5-1	TRBJ1-3	once	TRBD1	CASSLAGTGIGNTIYF	TGCGCCAGCAGCTTGGCGGGGACAGGGATCGGAAACACCATATATTTT
TRBV7-8	TRBJ1-2	.	TRBD1	CASSLTGEINGYTF	TGTGCCAGCAGCTTGACAGGGGAAATTAATGGCTACACCTTC
TRBV5-1	TRBJ2-1	.	.	CASSPLANNYNEQFF	TGCGCCAGCAGCCCACTAGCTAATAACTACAATGAGCAGTTCTTC
TRBV5-5	TRBJ1-2	.	TRBD1	CASSSQQGTYGYTF	TGTGCCAGCAGCTCGCAACAGGGGACCTATGGCTACACCTTC
TRBV11-3	TRBJ2-7	.	TRBD1	CASSRFRDRGIYEQYF	TGTGCCAGCAGCCGATTCCGGGACAGGGGGATTTACGAGCAGTACTTC
TRBV5-1	TRBJ1-1	.	TRBD1	CASSPGQINTEAFF	TGCGCCAGCAGCCCGGGACAGATCAACACTGAGGCTTTTTTT
TRBV10-1	TRBJ2-2	.	TRBD2	CASSESLGSGIENTGELFF	TGCGCCAGCAGTGAGAGCTTGGGTAGCGGGATTGAGAACACCGGGGAGCTGTTTTTT
TRBV4-2	TRBJ1-6	.	TRBD1	CASSQPQGGTLLNSPLHF	TGTGCCAGCAGCCAACCCCAGGGGGGTACCCTTCTTAATTCCCCCCTCCACTTT
TRBV19	TRBJ2-5	.	.	CASSPVLRGWETQYF	TGTGCCAGTAGTCCCGTCCTCAGGGGATGGGAGACCCAGTACTTC
TRBV2	TRBJ1-4	once	.	CASSEWEHEKLFF	TGTGCCAGCAGTGAATGGGAGCACGAAAAACTGTTTTTT
TRBV19	TRBJ1-5	.	.	CASSIESNQPQHF	TGTGCCAGTAGTATTGAGAGCAATCAGCCCCAGCATTTT
TRBV2	TRBJ2-1	.	TRBD2	CASIYHSGGEDNEQFF	TGTGCCAGCATTTACCATAGCGGGGGGGAAGACAATGAGCAGTTCTTC
TRBV7-6	TRBJ2-3	.	.	CASTPTVAADTQYF	TGTGCCAGCACCCCGACGGTAGCTGCAGATACGCAGTATTTT
TRBV5-4	TRBJ1-2	.	.	CASSLGSYGYTF	TGTGCCAGCAGCTTAGGGAGCTATGGCTACACCTTC
TRBV10-3	TRBJ1-1	.	.	CAISAREAEAFF	TGTGCCATCAGTGCCAGGGAGGCTGAAGCTTTCTTT